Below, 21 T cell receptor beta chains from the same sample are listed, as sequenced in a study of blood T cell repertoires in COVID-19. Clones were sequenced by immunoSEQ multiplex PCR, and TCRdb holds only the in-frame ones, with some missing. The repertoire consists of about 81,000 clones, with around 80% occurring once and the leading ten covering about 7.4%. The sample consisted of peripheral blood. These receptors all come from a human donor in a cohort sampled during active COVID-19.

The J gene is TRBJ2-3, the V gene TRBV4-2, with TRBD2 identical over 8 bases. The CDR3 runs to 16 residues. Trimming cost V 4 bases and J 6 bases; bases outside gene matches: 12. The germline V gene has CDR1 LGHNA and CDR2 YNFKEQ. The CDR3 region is CASSLSGSGGVDTQYF. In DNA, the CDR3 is TGTGCCAGCAGCCTATCAGGGAGCGGGGGAGTCGATACGCAGTATTTT.

CDR3: CASSFLRGVGEQFF. The CDR3 coding sequence is TGTGCCAGCAGTTTCCTACGGGGGGTGGGTGAGCAGTTCTTC. The chain links TRBV27 to TRBJ2-1; 7 bases line up with TRBD2. The CDR3 totals 14 residues. V shed 3 bases and J 9 bases; nucleotides not matched to a gene: 8. Germline CDR1 reads MNHEY; CDR2 reads SMNVEV (reference sequence).

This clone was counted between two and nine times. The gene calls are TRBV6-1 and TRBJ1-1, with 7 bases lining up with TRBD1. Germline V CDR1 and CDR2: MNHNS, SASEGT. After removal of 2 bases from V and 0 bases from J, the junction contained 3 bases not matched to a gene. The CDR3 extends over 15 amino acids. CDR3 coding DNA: TGTGCCAGCAGTGAATGGGACAGTTTGAACACTGAAGCTTTCTTT. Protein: CASSEWDSLNTEAFF.

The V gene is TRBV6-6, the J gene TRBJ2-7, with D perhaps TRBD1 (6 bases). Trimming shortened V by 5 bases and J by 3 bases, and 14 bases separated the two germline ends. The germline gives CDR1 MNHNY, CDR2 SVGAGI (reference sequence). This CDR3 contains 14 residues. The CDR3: CASSDRDTNYEQYF. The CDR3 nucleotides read TGTGCCAGCAGTGACCGGGACACCAACTACGAGCAGTACTTC.

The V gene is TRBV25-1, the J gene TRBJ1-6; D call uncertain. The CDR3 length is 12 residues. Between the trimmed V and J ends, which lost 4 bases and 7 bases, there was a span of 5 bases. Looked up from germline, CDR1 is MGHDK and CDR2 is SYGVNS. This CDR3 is CASSGPNSPLHF. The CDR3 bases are TGTGCCAGCAGTGGGCCGAATTCACCCCTCCACTTT.

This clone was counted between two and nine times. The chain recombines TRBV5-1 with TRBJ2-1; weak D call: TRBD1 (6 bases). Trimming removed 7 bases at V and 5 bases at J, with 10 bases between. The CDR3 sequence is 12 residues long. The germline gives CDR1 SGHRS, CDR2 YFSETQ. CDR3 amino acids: CASRDTDNEQFF. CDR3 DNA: TGCGCCAGCCGGGACACCGACAATGAGCAGTTCTTC.

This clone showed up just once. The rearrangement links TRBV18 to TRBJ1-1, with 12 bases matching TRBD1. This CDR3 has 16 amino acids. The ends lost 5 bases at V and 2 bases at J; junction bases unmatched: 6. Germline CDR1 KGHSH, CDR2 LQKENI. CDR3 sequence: CASSGRDRGRNTEAFF. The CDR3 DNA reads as TGTGCCAGCTCAGGCCGGGACAGGGGGCGAAACACTGAAGCTTTCTTT.

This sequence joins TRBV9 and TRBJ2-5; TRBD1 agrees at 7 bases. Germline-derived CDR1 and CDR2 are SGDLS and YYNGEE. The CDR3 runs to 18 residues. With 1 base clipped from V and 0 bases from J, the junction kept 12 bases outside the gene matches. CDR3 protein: CASSVSETQGVHQETQYF. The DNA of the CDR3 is TGTGCCAGCAGCGTAAGTGAGACTCAGGGGGTCCACCAAGAGACCCAGTACTTC.

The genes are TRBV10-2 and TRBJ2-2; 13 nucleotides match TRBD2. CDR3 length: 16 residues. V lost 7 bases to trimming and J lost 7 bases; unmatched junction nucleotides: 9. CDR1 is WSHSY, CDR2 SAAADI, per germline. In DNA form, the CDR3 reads TGCGCCAGCACTGGACTAGCGGGGGCCCAAGGCGGGGAGCTGTTTTTT. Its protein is CASTGLAGAQGGELFF.

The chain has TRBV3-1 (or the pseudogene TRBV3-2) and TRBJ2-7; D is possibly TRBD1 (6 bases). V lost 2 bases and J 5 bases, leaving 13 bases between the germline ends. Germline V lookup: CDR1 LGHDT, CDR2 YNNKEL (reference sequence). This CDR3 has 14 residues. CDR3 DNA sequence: TGTGCCAGCAGCCAATTAAAAGGGACAAACGAGCAGTACTTC. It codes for CASSQLKGTNEQYF.

The CDR3 spells CASSLGSLAGGIDEQYF. CDR3 nucleotides: TGTGCCAGCAGCTTAGGCTCTCTAGCGGGGGGGATCGACGAGCAGTACTTC. This chain uses TRBV7-9 with TRBJ2-7, with 12 bases lining up with TRBD2. V lost 1 base and J lost 5; bases outside the gene matches: 9. Germline-derived CDR1 and CDR2 are SEHNR and FQNEAQ (reference sequence). This CDR3 spans 17 amino acids.

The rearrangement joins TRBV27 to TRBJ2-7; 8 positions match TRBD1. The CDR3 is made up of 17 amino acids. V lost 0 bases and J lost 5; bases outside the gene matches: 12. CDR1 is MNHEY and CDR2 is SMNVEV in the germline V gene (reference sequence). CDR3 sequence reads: CASSLSRGQGARNEQYF. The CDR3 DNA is TGTGCCAGCAGTTTATCGAGGGGGCAGGGGGCTCGGAACGAGCAGTACTTC.

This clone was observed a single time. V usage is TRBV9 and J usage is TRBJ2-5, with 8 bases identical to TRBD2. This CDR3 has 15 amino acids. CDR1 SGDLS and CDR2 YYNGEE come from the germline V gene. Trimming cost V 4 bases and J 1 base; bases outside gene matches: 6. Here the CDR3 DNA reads TGTGCCAGCAGCCGCGGGGGGTTCTCCCAAGAGACCCAGTACTTC. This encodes CASSRGGFSQETQYF.

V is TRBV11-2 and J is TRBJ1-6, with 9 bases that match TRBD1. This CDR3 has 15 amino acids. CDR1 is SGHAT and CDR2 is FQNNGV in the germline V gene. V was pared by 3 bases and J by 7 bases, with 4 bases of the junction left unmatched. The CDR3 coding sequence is TGTGCCAGCAGCTTCGCGACAGGGGGGAATTCACCCCTCCACTTT. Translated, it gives CASSFATGGNSPLHF. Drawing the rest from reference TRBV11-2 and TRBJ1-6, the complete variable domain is EAGVAQSPRYKIIEKRQSVAFWCNPISGHATLYWYQQILGQGPKLLIQFQNNGVVDDSQLPKDRFSAERLKGVDSTLKIQPAKLEDSAVYLCASSFATGGNSPLHFGNGTRLTVT.

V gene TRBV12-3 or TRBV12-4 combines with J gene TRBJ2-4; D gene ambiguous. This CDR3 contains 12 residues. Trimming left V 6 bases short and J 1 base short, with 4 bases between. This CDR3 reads CASRSAKNIQYF. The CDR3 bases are TGTGCCAGCAGGTCGGCCAAAAACATTCAGTACTTC.

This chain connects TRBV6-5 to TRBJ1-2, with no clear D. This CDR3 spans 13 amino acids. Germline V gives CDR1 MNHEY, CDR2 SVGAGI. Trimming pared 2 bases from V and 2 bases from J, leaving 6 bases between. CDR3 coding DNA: TGTGCCAGCAGTTACGCAGGAAACTATGGCTACACCTTC. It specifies CASSYAGNYGYTF.

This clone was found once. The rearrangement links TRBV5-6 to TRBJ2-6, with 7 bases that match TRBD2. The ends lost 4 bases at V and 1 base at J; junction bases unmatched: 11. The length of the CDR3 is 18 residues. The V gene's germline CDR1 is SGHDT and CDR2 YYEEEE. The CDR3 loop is CASSPGLLLFSGANVLTF. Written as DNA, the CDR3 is TGTGCCAGCAGCCCGGGACTACTTCTATTTTCTGGGGCCAACGTCCTGACTTTC. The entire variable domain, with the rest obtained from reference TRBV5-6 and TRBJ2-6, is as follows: DAGVTQSPTHLIKTRGQQVTLRCSPKSGHDTVSWYQQALGQGPQFIFQYYEEEERQRGNFPDRFSGHQFPNYSSELNVNALLLGDSALYLCASSPGLLLFSGANVLTFGAGSRLTVL.

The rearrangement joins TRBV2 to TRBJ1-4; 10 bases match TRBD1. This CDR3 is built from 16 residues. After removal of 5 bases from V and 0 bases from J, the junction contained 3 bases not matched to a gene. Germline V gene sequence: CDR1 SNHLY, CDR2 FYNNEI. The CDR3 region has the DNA TGTGCCAGCAGTTCCGGGACAGGGGCAACTAATGAAAAACTGTTTTTT. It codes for CASSSGTGATNEKLFF.

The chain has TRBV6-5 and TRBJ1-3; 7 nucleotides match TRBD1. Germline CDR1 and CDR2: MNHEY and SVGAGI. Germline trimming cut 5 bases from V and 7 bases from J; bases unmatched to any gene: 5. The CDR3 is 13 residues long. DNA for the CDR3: TGTGCCAGCAGTCCCGGGACAGACAACACCATATATTTT. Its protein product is CASSPGTDNTIYF.

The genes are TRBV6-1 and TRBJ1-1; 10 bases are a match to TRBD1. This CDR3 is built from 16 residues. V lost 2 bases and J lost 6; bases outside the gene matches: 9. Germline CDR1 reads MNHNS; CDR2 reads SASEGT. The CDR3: CASSERRQGAGAEAFF. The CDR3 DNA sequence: TGTGCCAGCAGTGAACGAAGACAGGGGGCAGGCGCTGAAGCTTTCTTT.

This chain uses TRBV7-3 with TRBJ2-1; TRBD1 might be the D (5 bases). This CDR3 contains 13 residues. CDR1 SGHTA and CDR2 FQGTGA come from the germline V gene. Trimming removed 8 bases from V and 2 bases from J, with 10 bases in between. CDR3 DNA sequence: TGTGCCAGCGCCGTAGGGGCCTACAATGAGCAGTTCTTC. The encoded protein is CASAVGAYNEQFF.